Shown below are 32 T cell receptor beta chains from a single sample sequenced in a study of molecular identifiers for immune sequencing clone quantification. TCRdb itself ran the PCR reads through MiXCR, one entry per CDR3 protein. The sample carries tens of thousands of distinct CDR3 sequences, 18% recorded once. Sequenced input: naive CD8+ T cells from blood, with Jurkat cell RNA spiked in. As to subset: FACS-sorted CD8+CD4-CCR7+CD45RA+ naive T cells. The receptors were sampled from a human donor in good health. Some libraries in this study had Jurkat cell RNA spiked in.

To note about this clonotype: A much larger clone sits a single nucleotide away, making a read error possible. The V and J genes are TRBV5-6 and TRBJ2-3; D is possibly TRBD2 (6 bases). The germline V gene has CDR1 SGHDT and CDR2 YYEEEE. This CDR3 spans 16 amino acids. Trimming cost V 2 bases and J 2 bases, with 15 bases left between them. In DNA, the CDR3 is TGTGCCAGCAGCTTAAACTGGGACTTCTACACAGATACGCAGTATTTT. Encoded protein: CASSLNWDFYTDTQYF. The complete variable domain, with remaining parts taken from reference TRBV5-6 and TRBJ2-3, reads DAGVTQSPTHLIKTRGQQVTLRCSPKSGHDTVSWYQQALGQGPQFIFQYYEEEERQRGNFPDRFSGHQFPNYSSELNVNALLLGDSALYLCASSLNWDFYTDTQYFGPGTRLTVL.

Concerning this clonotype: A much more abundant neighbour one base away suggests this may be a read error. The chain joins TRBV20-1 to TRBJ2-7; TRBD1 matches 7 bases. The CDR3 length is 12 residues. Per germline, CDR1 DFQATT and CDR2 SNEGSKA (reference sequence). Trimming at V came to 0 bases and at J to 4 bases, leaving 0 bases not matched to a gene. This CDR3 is CSARDRGYEQYF. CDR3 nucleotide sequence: TGCAGTGCTAGAGACAGGGGGTACGAGCAGTACTTC.

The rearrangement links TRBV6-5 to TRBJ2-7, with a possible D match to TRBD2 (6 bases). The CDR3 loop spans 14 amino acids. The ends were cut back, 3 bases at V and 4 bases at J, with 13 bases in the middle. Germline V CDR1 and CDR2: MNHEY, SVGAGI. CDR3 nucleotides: TGTGCCAGCAGTTATGGAGGGTCAGGGTACGAGCAGTACTTC. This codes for CASSYGGSGYEQYF.

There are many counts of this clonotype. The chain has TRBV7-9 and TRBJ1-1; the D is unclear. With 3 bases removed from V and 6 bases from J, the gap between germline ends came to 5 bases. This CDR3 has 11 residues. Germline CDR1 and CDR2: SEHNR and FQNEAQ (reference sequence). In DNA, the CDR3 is TGTGCCAGCAGCTTTAGGGCTGAAGCTTTCTTT. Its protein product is CASSFRAEAFF. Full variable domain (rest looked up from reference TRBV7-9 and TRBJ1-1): DTGVSQNPRHKITKRGQNVTFRCDPISEHNRLYWYRQTLGQGPEFLTYFQNEAQLEKSRLLSDRFSAERPKGSFSTLEIQRTEQGDSAMYLCASSFRAEAFFGQGTRLTVV.

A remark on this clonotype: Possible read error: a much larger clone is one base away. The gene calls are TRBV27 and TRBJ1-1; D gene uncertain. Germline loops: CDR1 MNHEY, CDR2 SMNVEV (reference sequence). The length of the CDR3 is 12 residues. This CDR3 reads CANSPPGLEAFF. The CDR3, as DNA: TGTGCCAACAGTCCCCCTGGGCTTGAAGCTTTCTTT.

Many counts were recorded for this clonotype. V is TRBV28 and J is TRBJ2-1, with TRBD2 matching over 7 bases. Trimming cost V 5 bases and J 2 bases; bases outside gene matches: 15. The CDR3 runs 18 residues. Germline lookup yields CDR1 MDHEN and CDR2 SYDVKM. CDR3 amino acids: CASSPKPPGLLTYNEQFF. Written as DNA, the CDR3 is TGTGCCAGCAGTCCCAAACCCCCGGGACTACTCACCTACAATGAGCAGTTCTTC.

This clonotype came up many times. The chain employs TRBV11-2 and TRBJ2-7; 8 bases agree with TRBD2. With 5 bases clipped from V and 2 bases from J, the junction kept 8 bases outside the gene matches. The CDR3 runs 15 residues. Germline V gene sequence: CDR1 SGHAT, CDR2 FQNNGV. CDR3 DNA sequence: TGTGCCAGCAGCCTCCCCCTAGCGGGCACCTACGAGCAGTACTTC. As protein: CASSLPLAGTYEQYF.

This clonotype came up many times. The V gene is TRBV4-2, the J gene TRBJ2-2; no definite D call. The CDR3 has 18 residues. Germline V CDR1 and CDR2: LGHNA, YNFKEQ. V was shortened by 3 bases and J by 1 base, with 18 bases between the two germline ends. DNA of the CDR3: TGTGCCAGCAGCCACGGAGAGGCTCGGGCGGTGAACACCGGGGAGCTGTTTTTT. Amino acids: CASSHGEARAVNTGELFF.

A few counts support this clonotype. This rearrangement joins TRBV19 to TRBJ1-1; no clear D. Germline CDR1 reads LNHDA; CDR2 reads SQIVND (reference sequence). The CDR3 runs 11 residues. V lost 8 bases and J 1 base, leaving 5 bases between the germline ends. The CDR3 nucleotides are TGTGCCAGTTGGGAGAACACTGAAGCTTTCTTT. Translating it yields CASWENTEAFF.

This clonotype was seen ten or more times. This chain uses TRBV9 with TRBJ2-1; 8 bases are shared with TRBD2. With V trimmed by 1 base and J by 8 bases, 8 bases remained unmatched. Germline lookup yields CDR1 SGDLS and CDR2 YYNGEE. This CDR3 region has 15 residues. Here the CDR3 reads CASSVTSGVADEQFF. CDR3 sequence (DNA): TGTGCCAGCAGCGTAACTAGCGGCGTCGCCGATGAGCAGTTCTTC.

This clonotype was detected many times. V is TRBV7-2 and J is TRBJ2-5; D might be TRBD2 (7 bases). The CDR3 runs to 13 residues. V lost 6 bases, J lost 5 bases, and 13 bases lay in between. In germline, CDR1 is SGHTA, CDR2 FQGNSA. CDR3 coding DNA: TGTGCCAGCAGAGGGTGGGGGGGCGAGACCCAGTACTTC. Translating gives CASRGWGGETQYF. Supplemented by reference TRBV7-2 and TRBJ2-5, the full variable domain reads GAGVSQSPSNKVTEKGKDVELRCDPISGHTALYWYRQSLGQGLEFLIYFQGNSAPDKSGLPSDRFSAERTGGSVSTLTIQRTQQEDSAVYLCASRGWGGETQYFGPGTRLLVL.

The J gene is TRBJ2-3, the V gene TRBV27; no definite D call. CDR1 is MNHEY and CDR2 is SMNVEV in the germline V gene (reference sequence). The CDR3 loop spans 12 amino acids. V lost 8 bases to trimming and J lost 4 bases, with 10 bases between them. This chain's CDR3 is CASAAHPDTQYF. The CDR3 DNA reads TGTGCCAGCGCGGCCCATCCAGATACGCAGTATTTT.

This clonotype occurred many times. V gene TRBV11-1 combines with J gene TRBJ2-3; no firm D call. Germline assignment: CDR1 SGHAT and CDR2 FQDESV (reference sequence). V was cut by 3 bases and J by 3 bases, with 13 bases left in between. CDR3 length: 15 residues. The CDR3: CASSFYSFGTDTQYF. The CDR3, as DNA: TGTGCCAGCAGCTTCTACAGTTTTGGGACAGATACGCAGTATTTT.

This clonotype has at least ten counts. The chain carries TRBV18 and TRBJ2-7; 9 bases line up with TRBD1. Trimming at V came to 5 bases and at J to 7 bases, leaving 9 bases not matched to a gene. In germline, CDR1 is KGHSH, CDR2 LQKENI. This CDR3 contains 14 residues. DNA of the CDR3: TGTGCCAGCTCAGAAGAAGGGACAGGGATTGAGCAGTACTTC. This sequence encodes CASSEEGTGIEQYF. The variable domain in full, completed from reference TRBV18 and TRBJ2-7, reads NAGVMQNPRHLVRRRGQEARLRCSPMKGHSHVYWYRQLPEEGLKFMVYLQKENIIDESGMPKERFSAEFPKEGPSILRIQQVVRGDSAAYFCASSEEGTGIEQYFGPGTRLTVT.

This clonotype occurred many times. This CDR3 is CASSRGNTEAFF. The CDR3 nucleotides are TGTGCCAGCAGCCGTGGGAACACTGAAGCTTTCTTT. V and J are TRBV5-6 and TRBJ1-1; D gene ambiguous. The V gene lost 4 bases and the J gene lost 1 base, with 5 bases spanning the gap. The CDR3 is 12 residues long. Germline V gene sequence: CDR1 SGHDT, CDR2 YYEEEE.

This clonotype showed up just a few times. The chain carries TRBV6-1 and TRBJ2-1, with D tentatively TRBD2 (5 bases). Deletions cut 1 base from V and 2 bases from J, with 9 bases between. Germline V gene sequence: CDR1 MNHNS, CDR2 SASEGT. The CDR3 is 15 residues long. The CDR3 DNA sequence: TGTGCCAGCAGTGAAGGGTTAGCGACCTACAATGAGCAGTTCTTC. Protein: CASSEGLATYNEQFF.

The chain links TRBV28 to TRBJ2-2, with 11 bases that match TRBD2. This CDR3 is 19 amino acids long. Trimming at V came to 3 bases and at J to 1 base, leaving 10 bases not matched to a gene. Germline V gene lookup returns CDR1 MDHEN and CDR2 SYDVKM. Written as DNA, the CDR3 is TGTGCCAGCAGTTTGTTTGAGGCTAGCGGGAGGCTGAACACCGGGGAGCTGTTTTTT. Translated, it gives CASSLFEASGRLNTGELFF. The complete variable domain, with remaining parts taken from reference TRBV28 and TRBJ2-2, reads DVKVTQSSRYLVKRTGEKVFLECVQDMDHENMFWYRQDPGLGLRLIYFSYDVKMKEKGDIPEGYSVSREKKERFSLILESASTNQTSMYLCASSLFEASGRLNTGELFFGEGSRLTVL.

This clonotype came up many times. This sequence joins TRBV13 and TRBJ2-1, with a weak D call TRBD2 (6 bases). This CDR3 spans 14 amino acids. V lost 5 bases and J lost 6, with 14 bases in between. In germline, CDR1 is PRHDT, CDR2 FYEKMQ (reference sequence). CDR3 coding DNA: TGTGCCAGCAGCGCGGGACGGGGAAGCAATGAGCAGTTCTTC. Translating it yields CASSAGRGSNEQFF.

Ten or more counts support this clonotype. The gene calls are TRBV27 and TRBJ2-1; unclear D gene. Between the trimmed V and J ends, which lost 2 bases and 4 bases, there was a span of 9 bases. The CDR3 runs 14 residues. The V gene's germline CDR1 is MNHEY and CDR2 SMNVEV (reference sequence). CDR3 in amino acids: CASSLIPSYNEQFF. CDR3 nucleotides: TGTGCCAGCAGTTTAATCCCCTCATACAATGAGCAGTTCTTC.

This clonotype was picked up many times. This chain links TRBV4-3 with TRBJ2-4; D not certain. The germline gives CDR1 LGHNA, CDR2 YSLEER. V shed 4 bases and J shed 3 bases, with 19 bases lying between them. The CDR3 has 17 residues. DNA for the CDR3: TGCGCCAGCAGCCTTTCCCAGGAAAGGTCGGTCAAAAACATTCAGTACTTC. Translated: CASSLSQERSVKNIQYF.

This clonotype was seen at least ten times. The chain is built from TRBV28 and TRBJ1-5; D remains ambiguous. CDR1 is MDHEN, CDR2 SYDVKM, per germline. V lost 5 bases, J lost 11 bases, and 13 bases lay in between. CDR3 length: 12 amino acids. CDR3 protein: CASSKVVKAQHF. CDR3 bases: TGTGCCAGCAGTAAAGTGGTAAAAGCCCAGCATTTT.

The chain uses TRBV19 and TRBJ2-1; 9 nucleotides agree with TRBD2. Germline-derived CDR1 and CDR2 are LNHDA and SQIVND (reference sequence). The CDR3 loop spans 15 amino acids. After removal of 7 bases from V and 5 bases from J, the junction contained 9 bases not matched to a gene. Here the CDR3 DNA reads TGTGCCAGTACTCCGGCGACTAGCGGAAACAATGAGCAGTTCTTC. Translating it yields CASTPATSGNNEQFF. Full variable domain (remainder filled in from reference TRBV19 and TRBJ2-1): DGGITQSPKYLFRKEGQNVTLSCEQNLNHDAMYWYRQDPGQGLRLIYYSQIVNDFQKGDIAEGYSVSREKKESFPLTVTSAQKNPTAFYLCASTPATSGNNEQFFGPGTRLTVL.

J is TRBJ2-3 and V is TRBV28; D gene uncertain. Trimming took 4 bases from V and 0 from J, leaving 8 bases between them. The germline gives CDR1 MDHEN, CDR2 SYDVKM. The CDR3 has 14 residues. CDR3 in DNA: TGTGCCAGCAGTTACAAGGGAAGCACAGATACGCAGTATTTT. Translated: CASSYKGSTDTQYF.

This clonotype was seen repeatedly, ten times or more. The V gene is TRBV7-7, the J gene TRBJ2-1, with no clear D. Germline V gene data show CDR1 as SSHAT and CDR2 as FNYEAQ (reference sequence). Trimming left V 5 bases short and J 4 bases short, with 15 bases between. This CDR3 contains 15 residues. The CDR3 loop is CASSPDRTSYNEQFF. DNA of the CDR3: TGTGCCAGCAGCCCGGACCGAACCTCTTACAATGAGCAGTTCTTC.

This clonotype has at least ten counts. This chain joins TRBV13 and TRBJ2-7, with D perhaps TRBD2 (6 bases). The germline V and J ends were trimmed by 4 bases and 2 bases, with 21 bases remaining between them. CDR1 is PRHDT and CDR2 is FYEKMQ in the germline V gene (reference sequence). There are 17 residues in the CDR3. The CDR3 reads CASSSFGGAGMPYEQYF. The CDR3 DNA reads TGTGCCAGCAGCTCCTTCGGGGGAGCAGGGATGCCCTACGAGCAGTACTTC.

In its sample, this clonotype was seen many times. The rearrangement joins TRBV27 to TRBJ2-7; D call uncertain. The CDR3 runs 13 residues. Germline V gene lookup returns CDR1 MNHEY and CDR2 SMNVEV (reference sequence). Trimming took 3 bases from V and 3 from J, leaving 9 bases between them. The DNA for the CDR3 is TGTGCCAGCAGTTTCCGACACGACTACGAGCAGTACTTC. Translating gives CASSFRHDYEQYF.

This chain's CDR3 is CASSQIDLGGHYEQYF. The DNA for the CDR3 is TGCGCCAGCAGCCAAATCGACCTGGGGGGGCACTACGAGCAGTACTTC. The gene calls are TRBV4-3 and TRBJ2-7; D may be TRBD2 (7 bases). The V end was cut by 2 bases, the J end by 3 bases, with 17 bases between. Per germline, CDR1 LGHNA and CDR2 YSLEER. The CDR3 is 16 amino acids.

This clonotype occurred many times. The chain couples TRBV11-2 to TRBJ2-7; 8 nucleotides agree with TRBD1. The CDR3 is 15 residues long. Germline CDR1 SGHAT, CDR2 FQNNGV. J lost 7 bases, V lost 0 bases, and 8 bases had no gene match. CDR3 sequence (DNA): TGTGCCAGCAGCTTAGATCAGTCCAGGGGGCATGAGCAGTACTTC. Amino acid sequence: CASSLDQSRGHEQYF.

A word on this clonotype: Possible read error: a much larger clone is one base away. This CDR3 reads CASGLGTLNPSTDTQYF. DNA of the CDR3: TGTGCCAGCGGTCTCGGGACTCTCAACCCTAGCACAGATACGCAGTATTTT. The rearrangement joins TRBV6-2 or TRBV6-3 to TRBJ2-3; tentative D call: TRBD2 (6 bases). The V end was cut by 8 bases, the J end by 0 bases, with 21 bases between. Germline values: CDR1 MNHEY, CDR2 SVGEGT. CDR3 length: 17 amino acids.

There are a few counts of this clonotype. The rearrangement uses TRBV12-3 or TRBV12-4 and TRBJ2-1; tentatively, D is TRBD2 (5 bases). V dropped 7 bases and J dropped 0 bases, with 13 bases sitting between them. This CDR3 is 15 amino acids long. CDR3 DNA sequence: TGTGCCAGCACCCAGGACTTGAGCTCCTACAATGAGCAGTTCTTC. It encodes CASTQDLSSYNEQFF.

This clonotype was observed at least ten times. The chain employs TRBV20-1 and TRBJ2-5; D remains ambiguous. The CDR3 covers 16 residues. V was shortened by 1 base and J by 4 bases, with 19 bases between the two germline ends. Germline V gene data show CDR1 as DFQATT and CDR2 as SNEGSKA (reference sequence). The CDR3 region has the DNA TGCAGTGCTAGAGGACGGGCCTCGACCGGGTCAGAGACCCAGTACTTC. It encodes CSARGRASTGSETQYF.

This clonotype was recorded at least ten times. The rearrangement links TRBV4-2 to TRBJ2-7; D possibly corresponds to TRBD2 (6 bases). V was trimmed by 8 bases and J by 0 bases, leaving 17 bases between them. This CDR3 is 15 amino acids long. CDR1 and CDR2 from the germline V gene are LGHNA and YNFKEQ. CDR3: CASATEGRGSYEQYF. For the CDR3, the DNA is TGTGCCAGCGCCACGGAGGGACGGGGCTCCTACGAGCAGTACTTC.